This record covers a single TCR beta chain. This record belongs to a study of blood T cells in healthy people across ages. The study isolated at least 6 million PBMCs from each sample. Extraction of total RNA produced a minimum of 5 micrograms from each sample. For the second PCR, which ran for 7 to 11 cycles, a sample-barcoded 5' primer and a J-beta primer mix were used. MiXCR, run by TCRdb on the 5' RACE reads, gives a single entry per CDR3 protein. Of about 680,000 distinct CDR3 sequences detected, around 49% appear once; the ten largest clones hold about 32%. The source of this sequence is a woman aged 55-70 years in good health. Sequencing was performed on blood.

The CDR3 region is CASPPPGRQSNQPQHF. In nucleotides, the CDR3 is TGTGCCAGCCCCCCCCCCGGGAGGCAGAGCAATCAGCCCCAGCATTTT. V usage is TRBV28 and J usage is TRBJ1-5; D not certain. Germline CDR1 and CDR2: MDHEN and SYDVKM. Trimming removed 8 bases at V and 1 base at J, with 18 bases between. This CDR3 contains 16 residues.